This T cell receptor (beta chain) comes out of a study of T-cell memory formation after mild COVID-19. TCRdb used MiXCR to reprocess the 5' RACE reads, holding one entry per CDR3 protein. This table has about 150,000 distinct CDR3 sequences, 10% to 15% appearing once. This clonotype was counted a few times. This CDR3 has 12 amino acids. Trimming stripped 4 bases from V and 5 bases from J, with 9 bases between. Germline V lookup: CDR1 SGHDT, CDR2 YYEEEE. This clonotype originated in a man between 18 and 29 years old who had mild COVID-19 (a few samples of this study predate the infection). Cell type and time point are not known. The sequenced sample consisted of PBMCs or a T cell subset sorted from them (not recorded which). The rearrangement joins TRBV5-6 to TRBJ1-2, with a tentative D call TRBD1 (6 bases). The CDR3 region is CASSQGTYGYTF. In nucleotides, the CDR3 is TGTGCCAGCAGCCAAGGGACATATGGCTACACCTTC. Full variable domain (rest looked up from reference TRBV5-6 and TRBJ1-2): DAGVTQSPTHLIKTRGQQVTLRCSPKSGHDTVSWYQQALGQGPQFIFQYYEEEERQRGNFPDRFSGHQFPNYSSELNVNALLLGDSALYLCASSQGTYGYTFGSGTRLTVV.